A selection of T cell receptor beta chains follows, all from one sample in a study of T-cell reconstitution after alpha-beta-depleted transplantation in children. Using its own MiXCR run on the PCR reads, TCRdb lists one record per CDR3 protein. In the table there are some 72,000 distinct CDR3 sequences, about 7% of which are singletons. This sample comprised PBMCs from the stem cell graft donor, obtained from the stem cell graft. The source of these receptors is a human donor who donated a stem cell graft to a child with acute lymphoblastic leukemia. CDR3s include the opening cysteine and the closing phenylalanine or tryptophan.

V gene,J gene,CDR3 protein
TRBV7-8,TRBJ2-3,CASSFPVGLAGDTDTQYF
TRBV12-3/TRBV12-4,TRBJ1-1,CASSATGTVGTEAFF
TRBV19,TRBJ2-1,CASSTIASSYNEQFF
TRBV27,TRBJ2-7,CASSLQSAYEQYF
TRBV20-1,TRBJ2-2,CSARALGDSENTGELFF
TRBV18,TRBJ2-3,CASSPGGTRTDTQYF
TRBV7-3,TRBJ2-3,CASSPGTAYTDTQYF
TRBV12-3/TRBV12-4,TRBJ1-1,CASSLGLNLIANTEAFF
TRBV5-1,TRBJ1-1,CASTGQGVSTEAFF
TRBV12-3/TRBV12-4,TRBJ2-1,CASNRDRVQDEQFF
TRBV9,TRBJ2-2,CASSVEGANTGELFF
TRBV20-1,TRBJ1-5,CSARDEGRGTAYQPQHF
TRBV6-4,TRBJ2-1,CASSDQGTSNEQFF
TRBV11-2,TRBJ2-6,CASSSPRTGANVLTF
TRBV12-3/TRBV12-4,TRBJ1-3,CASSQGQGRNTIYF
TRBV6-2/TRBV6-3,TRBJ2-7,CASSGTYEQYF
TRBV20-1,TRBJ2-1,CSARNPRGLNNEQFF
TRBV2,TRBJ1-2,CASGGGIYGYTF
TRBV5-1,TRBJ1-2,CASSPETGISYGYTF
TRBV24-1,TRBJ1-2,CATRRGADDGYTF